The 9 T cell receptor beta chains below come from one sample, sequenced in a study of identical twins. In TCRdb, the 5' RACE reads were re-called with MiXCR into one record per CDR3 protein. The sample consists of 520,000 or so distinct CDR3 sequences, less than 25% of them appearing once. This sample also appeared in a second study, on T cells expressing NK-cell markers.

Sample: CD4+ T cells sorted from blood. All receptors derive from a woman aged 18 to 35 in good health.

This chain links TRBV9 with TRBJ2-1; TRBD2 agrees at 8 bases. V was clipped by 1 base and J by 7 bases; unmatched bases: 7. The CDR3 totals 15 residues. Per the germline V gene, CDR1 is SGDLS and CDR2 is YYNGEE. Written as DNA, the CDR3 is TGTGCCAGCAGCGTAAGAAGCGGGGGCCATAATGAGCAGTTCTTC. Translation: CASSVRSGGHNEQFF.

The chain couples TRBV18 to TRBJ2-3; tentative D call: TRBD1 (5 bases). The germline V gene encodes CDR1 KGHSH and CDR2 LQKENI. The V gene lost 3 bases and the J gene lost 6 bases, with 10 bases spanning the gap. This CDR3 spans 13 amino acids. The CDR3 here is CASSPQGSDTQYF. The CDR3 coding sequence is TGTGCCAGCTCACCCCAGGGAAGCGATACGCAGTATTTT. The full variable domain, in which reference TRBV18 and TRBJ2-3 provide the parts outside the CDR3, is NAGVMQNPRHLVRRRGQEARLRCSPMKGHSHVYWYRQLPEEGLKFMVYLQKENIIDESGMPKERFSAEFPKEGPSILRIQQVVRGDSAAYFCASSPQGSDTQYFGPGTRLTVL.

The rearrangement uses TRBV20-1 and TRBJ2-7, with a possible D match to TRBD2 (6 bases). The germline gives CDR1 DFQATT, CDR2 SNEGSKA (reference sequence). With 3 bases removed from V and 7 bases from J, the gap between germline ends came to 19 bases. The CDR3 has 14 residues. The CDR3 reads CSASPIPAGREQYF. As DNA, the CDR3 is TGCAGTGCTAGTCCTATCCCAGCGGGCAGGGAGCAGTACTTC.

The V call is TRBV20-1, the J call TRBJ2-7; TRBD2 agrees at 11 bases. From germline, CDR1 is DFQATT and CDR2 SNEGSKA (reference sequence). This CDR3 spans 14 amino acids. Unmatched junction bases numbered 3, after V lost 3 bases and J lost 2 bases. For the CDR3, the DNA is TGCAGTGCTAGTGGGACTAGCGGTCCCTACGAGCAGTACTTC. It encodes CSASGTSGPYEQYF.

A few counts support this clonotype. This chain links TRBV20-1 with TRBJ1-2; D is ambiguous. CDR3 length: 14 residues. Trimming removed 6 bases at V and 5 bases at J, with 19 bases between. Germline CDR1 is DFQATT and CDR2 is SNEGSKA (reference sequence). The DNA for the CDR3 is TGCAGTGCCCCCCCAGGCCGTGAAAGATATGGCTACACCTTC. As protein: CSAPPGRERYGYTF.

The chain recombines TRBV19 with TRBJ1-1; D not certain. Germline CDR1 and CDR2: LNHDA and SQIVND (reference sequence). V gave up 5 bases and J gave up 1 base, with 5 bases separating them. The CDR3 contains 12 residues. The CDR3: CASSRENTEAFF. The CDR3 DNA sequence: TGTGCCAGTAGTCGGGAGAACACTGAAGCTTTCTTT.

V gene TRBV6-1 combines with J gene TRBJ2-7; 10 nucleotides align to TRBD2. Germline V CDR1 and CDR2: MNHNS, SASEGT. The CDR3 contains 16 residues. Unmatched junction bases numbered 9, after V lost 6 bases and J lost 1 base. CDR3 sequence (DNA): TGTGCCAGCAGGGTTTCCTGGACTAGCGGATCCTACGAGCAGTACTTC. As protein: CASRVSWTSGSYEQYF.

The genes are TRBV5-1 and TRBJ2-1, with 11 bases identical to TRBD2. The trim removed 0 bases at V and 7 bases at J, leaving 6 bases unmatched. The CDR3 length is 16 residues. The germline gives CDR1 SGHRS, CDR2 YFSETQ. The CDR3 sequence is CASSLEASGGINEQFF. The CDR3 DNA follows: TGCGCCAGCAGCTTGGAGGCTAGCGGGGGGATTAATGAGCAGTTCTTC.

The genes are TRBV4-1 and TRBJ2-3, with a tentative D call TRBD1 (6 bases). V dropped 4 bases and J dropped 1 base, with 18 bases sitting between them. Germline V CDR1 and CDR2: MGHRA, YSYEKL. This CDR3 has 17 amino acids. The CDR3, as DNA: TGCGCCAGCAGCCCTAACTACAGGGCATTGGGCACAGATACGCAGTATTTT. Translated, it gives CASSPNYRALGTDTQYF.